This T cell receptor (beta chain) was sequenced for a study of T cell changes during pregnancy in multiple sclerosis. TCRdb keeps only in-frame clones here, not all; method: immunoSEQ multiplex PCR. Of 50,000 to 60,000 clones listed, 92% were seen once; the top ten hold less than 0.2%. This CDR3 is 15 amino acids long. The V gene end was trimmed by 1 base and the J gene end by 8 bases; junction bases not matched to a gene: 6. CDR1 LGHNA and CDR2 YNFKEQ come from the germline V gene. The rearrangement links TRBV4-2 to TRBJ2-1, with 9 positions matching TRBD2. The input for sequencing was CD4+ T cells from peripheral blood mononuclear cells, taken after pregnancy. The sequence came from a female donor in good health, enrolled as a control in a pregnancy study. CDR3 amino acids: CASSQGLAGSYEQFF. The CDR3 nucleotides read TGTGCCAGCAGCCAAGGCCTAGCGGGGAGCTATGAGCAGTTCTTC.